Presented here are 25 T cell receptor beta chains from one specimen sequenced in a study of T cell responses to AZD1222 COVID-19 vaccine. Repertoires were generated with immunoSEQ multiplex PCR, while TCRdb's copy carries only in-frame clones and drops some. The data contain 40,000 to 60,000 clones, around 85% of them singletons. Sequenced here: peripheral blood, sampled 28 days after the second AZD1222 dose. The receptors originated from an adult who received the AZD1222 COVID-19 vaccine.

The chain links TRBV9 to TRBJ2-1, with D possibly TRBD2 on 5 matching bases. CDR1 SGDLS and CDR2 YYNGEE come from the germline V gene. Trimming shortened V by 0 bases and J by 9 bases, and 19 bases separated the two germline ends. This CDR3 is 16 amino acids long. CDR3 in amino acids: CASSVGLAAVGSEQFF. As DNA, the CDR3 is TGTGCCAGCAGCGTAGGGCTAGCTGCAGTGGGTAGTGAGCAGTTCTTC.

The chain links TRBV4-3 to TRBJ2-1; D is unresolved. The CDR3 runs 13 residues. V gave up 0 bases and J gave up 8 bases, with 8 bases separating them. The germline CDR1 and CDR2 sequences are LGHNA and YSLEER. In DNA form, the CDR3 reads TGCGCCAGCAGCCAAGATGTGGGCCATGAGCAGTTCTTC. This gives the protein CASSQDVGHEQFF.

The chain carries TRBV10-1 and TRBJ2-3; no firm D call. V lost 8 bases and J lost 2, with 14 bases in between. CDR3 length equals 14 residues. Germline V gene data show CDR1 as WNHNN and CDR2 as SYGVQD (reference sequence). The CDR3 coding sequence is TGCGCCAGCTCCGCGCACGGATTCACAGATACGCAGTATTTT. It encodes CASSAHGFTDTQYF.

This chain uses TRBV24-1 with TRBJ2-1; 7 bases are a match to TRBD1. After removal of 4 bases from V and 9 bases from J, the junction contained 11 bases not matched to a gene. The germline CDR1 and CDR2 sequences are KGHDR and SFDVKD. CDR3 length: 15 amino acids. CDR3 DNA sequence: TGTGCCACCAGTGAACCGGACAGGTGGCAATCTGAGCAGTTCTTC. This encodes CATSEPDRWQSEQFF.

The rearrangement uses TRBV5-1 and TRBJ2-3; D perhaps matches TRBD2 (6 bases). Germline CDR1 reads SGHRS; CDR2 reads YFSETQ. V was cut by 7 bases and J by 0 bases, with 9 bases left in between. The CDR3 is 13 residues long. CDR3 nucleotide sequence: TGCGCCAGCGGGGGAGGAAGCACAGATACGCAGTATTTT. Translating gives CASGGGSTDTQYF.

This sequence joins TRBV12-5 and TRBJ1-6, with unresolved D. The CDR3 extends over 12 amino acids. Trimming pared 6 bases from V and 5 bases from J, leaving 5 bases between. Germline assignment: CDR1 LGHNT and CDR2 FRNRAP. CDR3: CASGKDNSPLHF. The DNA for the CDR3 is TGTGCTAGTGGAAAAGATAATTCACCCCTCCACTTT. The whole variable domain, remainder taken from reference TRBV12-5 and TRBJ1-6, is DARVTQTPRHKVTEMGQEVTMRCQPILGHNTVFWYRQTMMQGLELLAYFRNRAPLDDSGMPKDRFSAEMPDATLATLKIQPSEPRDSAVYFCASGKDNSPLHFGNGTRLTVT.

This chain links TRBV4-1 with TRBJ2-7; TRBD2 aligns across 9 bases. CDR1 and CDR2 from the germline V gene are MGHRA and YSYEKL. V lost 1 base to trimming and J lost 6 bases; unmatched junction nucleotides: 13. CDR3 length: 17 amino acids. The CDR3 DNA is TGCGCCAGCAGCCAAGGGGTAGCGGGAGTCTTATTTGGCGAGCAGTACTTC. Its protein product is CASSQGVAGVLFGEQYF.

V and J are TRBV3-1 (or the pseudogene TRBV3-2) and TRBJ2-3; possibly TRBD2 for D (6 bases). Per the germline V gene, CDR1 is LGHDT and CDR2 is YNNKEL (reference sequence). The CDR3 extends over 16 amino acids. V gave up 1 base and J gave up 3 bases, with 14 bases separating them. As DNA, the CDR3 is TGTGCCAGCAGCCAAGCAAGACTAGTAGAAACAGATACGCAGTATTTT. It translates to CASSQARLVETDTQYF.

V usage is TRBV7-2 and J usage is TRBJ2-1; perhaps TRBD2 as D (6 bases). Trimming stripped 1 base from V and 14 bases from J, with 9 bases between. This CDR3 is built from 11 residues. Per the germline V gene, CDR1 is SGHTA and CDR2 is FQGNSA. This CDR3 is CASSLEGEEFF. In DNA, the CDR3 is TGTGCCAGCAGCTTAGAAGGGGAGGAGTTCTTC.

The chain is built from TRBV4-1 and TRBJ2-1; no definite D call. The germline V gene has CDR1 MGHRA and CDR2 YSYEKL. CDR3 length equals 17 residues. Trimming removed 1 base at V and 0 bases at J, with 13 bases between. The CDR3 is CASSQVPVASSYNEQFF. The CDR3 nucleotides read TGCGCCAGCAGCCAAGTCCCAGTAGCCAGCTCCTACAATGAGCAGTTCTTC.

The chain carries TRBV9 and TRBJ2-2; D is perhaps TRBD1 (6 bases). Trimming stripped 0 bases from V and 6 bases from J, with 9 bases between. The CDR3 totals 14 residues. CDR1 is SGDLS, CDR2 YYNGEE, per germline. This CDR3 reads CASSVVGAAGELFF. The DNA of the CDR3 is TGTGCCAGCAGCGTAGTGGGGGCGGCCGGGGAGCTGTTTTTT. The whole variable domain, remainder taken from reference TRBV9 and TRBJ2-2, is DSGVTQTPKHLITATGQRVTLRCSPRSGDLSVYWYQQSLDQGLQFLIQYYNGEERAKGNILERFSAQQFPDLHSELNLSSLELGDSALYFCASSVVGAAGELFFGEGSRLTVL.

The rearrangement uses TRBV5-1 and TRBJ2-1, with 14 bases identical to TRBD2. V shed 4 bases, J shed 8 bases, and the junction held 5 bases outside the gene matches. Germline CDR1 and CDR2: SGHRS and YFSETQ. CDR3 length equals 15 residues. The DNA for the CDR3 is TGCGCCAGCAGCCCGGGACTAGCGGGAGTGGATGAGCAGTTCTTC. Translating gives CASSPGLAGVDEQFF.

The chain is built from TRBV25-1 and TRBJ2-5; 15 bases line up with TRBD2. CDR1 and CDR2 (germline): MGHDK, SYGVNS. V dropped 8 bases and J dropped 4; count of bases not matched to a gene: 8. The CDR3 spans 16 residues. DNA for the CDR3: TGTGCCAGCGATCGTGGACTAGCGGGAGGGCGAGAGACCCAGTACTTC. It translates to CASDRGLAGGRETQYF.

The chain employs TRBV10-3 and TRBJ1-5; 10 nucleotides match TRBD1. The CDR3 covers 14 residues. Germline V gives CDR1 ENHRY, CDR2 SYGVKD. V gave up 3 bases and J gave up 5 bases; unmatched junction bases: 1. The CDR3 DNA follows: TGTGCCATCAGTGACGGACAGGGGGATCAGCCCCAGCATTTT. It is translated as CAISDGQGDQPQHF.

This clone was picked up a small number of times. The DNA for the CDR3 is TGTGCCAGCAGCTTGGAATTTTGGCAGGTGGATCAGCCCCAGCATTTT. It translates to CASSLEFWQVDQPQHF. The rearrangement joins TRBV5-5 to TRBJ1-5; D is uncertain. The CDR3 extends over 16 amino acids. V lost 0 bases to trimming and J lost 5 bases, with 15 bases between them. Germline CDR1 SGHKS, CDR2 YYEKEE (reference sequence).

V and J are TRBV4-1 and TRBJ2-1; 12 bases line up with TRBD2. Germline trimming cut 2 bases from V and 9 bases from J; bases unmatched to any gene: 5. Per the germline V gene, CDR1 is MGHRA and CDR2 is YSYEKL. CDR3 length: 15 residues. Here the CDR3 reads CASSQFPGLAGEQFF. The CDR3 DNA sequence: TGCGCCAGCAGCCAATTTCCGGGACTAGCGGGTGAGCAGTTCTTC.

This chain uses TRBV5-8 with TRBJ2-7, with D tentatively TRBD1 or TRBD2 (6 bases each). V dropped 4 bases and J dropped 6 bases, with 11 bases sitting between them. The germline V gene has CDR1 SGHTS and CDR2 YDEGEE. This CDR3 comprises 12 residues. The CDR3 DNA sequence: TGTGCCAGCAGCCTGGGGGGCAGCGAGCAGTACTTC. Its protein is CASSLGGSEQYF.

CDR3 in amino acids: CASSPPGPNFQETQYF. The CDR3 region has the DNA TGTGCCAGCAGCCCCCCGGGACCGAACTTCCAAGAGACCCAGTACTTC. The V call is TRBV7-2, the J call TRBJ2-5; either TRBD1 or TRBD2 may supply D (5 bases each). This CDR3 region has 16 residues. Germline CDR1 is SGHTA and CDR2 is FQGNSA. The V end was cut by 5 bases, the J end by 1 base, with 17 bases between.

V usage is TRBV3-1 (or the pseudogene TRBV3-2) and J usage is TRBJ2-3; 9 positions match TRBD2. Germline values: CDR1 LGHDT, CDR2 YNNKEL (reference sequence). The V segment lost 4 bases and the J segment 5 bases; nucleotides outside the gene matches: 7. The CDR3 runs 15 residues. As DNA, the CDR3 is TGTGCCAGCAGCCGGCTAGCGGGGATGGTAGATACGCAGTATTTT. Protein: CASSRLAGMVDTQYF.

The CDR3 is CASSQSGTGETQYF. As DNA, the CDR3 is TGTGCCAGCAGCCAGTCCGGGACGGGAGAGACCCAGTACTTC. This chain connects TRBV3-1 (or the pseudogene TRBV3-2) to TRBJ2-5; D might be TRBD1 or TRBD2, each matching 5 bases. The CDR3 spans 14 residues. The ends were cut back, 3 bases at V and 4 bases at J, with 12 bases in the middle. The germline CDR1 and CDR2 sequences are LGHDT and YNNKEL (reference sequence).

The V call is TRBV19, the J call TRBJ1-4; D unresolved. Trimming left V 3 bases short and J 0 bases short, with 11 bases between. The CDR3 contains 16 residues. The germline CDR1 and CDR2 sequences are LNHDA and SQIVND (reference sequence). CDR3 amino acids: CASSMRRTSTNEKLFF. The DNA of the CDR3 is TGTGCCAGTAGTATGAGGAGGACTTCAACTAATGAAAAACTGTTTTTT.

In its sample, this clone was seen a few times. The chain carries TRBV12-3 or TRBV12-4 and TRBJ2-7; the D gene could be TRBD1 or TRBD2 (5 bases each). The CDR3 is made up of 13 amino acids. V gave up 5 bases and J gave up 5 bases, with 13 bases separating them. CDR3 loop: CASSPGAGHEQYF. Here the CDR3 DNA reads TGTGCCAGCAGTCCCGGGGCGGGCCACGAGCAGTACTTC.

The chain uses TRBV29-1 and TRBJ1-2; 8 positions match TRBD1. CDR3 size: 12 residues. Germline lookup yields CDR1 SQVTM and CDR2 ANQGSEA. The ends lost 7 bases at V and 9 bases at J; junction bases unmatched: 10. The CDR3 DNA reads TGCAGCGGGTTCGGACAGGGTGGGCGCTACACCTTC. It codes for CSGFGQGGRYTF.

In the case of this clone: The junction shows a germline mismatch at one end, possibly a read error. This chain's CDR3 is CASSYSMTGGNF. CDR3 in DNA: TGTGCCAGCAGTTACTCGATGACAGGGGGAAACTTC. The rearrangement links TRBV6-2 or TRBV6-3 to TRBJ2-7, with TRBD1 matching over 9 bases. The CDR3 has 12 residues. In germline, CDR1 is MNHEY, CDR2 SVGEGT.

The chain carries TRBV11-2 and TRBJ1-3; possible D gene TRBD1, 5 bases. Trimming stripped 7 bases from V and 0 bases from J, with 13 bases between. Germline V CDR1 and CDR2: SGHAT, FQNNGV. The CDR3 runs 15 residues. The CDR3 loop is CASIGGGRSGNTIYF. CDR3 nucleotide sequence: TGTGCCAGCATCGGGGGGGGACGCTCTGGAAACACCATATATTTT.